This is a list of T cell receptor beta chains from one sample in a study of blood T cells in healthy people across ages. MiXCR, applied by TCRdb to the 5' RACE reads, yields one record per CDR3 protein. Of roughly 570,000 distinct CDR3 sequences in the sample, 27% were seen once. Sequenced: blood. All receptors come from a woman in her 70s in good health. Both conserved end residues are part of each CDR3. The order of the fields is clone size, J gene, CDR3 length, V gene, D gene, CDR3 protein, CDR3 DNA. D genes are given only for firm matches. Clone sizes are given selectively: once, few, many, or a class where the clone is expanded.

>-|TRBJ1-5|12|TRBV12-3/TRBV12-4|-
CASSPFNQPQHF
TGTGCCAGCAGTCCCTTCAATCAGCCCCAGCATTTT
>few|TRBJ2-6|15|TRBV7-9|-
CASSLYGTGANVLTF
TGTGCCAGCAGCTTATACGGGACAGGGGCCAACGTCCTGACTTTC
>-|TRBJ1-3|15|TRBV12-3/TRBV12-4|-
CASSRNGGSGNTIYF
TGTGCCAGCAGTCGGAACGGGGGTTCTGGAAACACCATATATTTT
>-|TRBJ1-6|13|TRBV29-1|TRBD1
CSARTGEGSPLHF
TGCAGCGCCCGGACAGGGGAAGGGTCACCCCTCCACTTT
>-|TRBJ2-5|13|TRBV2|-
CASKEGARETQYF
TGTGCCAGCAAGGAGGGGGCTCGAGAGACCCAGTACTTC
>-|TRBJ1-2|14|TRBV14|-
CASSRNREFHGYTF
TGTGCCAGCAGCCGAAACAGGGAGTTTCATGGCTACACCTTC
>-|TRBJ2-3|15|TRBV9|TRBD2
CASSRSGGGTDTQYF
TGTGCCAGCAGCAGGTCGGGGGGGGGCACAGATACGCAGTATTTT
>-|TRBJ2-5|19|TRBV6-1|-
CASSEALGLVDFRGETQYF
TGTGCCAGCAGTGAAGCGCTCGGGCTAGTTGACTTTAGGGGGGAGACCCAGTACTTC
>few|TRBJ1-4|15|TRBV6-6|TRBD1
CASSYKGQGDEKLFF
TGTGCCAGCAGTTACAAAGGACAGGGCGATGAAAAACTGTTTTTT
>few|TRBJ2-5|17|TRBV10-3|TRBD2
CAISEVSGGAGPATQYF
TGTGCCATCAGTGAGGTTAGCGGGGGGGCTGGTCCGGCGACCCAGTACTTC